This T cell receptor (beta chain) is from a study of blood T cell repertoires in COVID-19. Study summary: PBMCs, B-cell-depleted T cells, or T cells provided the cDNA or gDNA that made up the material.

CDR1 and CDR2 (germline): MNHEY, SVGAGI. The V end was cut by 2 bases, the J end by 12 bases, with 17 bases between. The CDR3 totals 14 residues. The table came from immunoSEQ multiplex PCR; TCRdb's copy has only in-frame clones and leaves some out. The sample holds 450,000 or so clones, 70% to 90% seen once. The specimen sequenced was peripheral blood. The chain is built from TRBV6-5 and TRBJ2-1; a weak D match, TRBD2 (6 bases). This sequence originates from a young man with COVID-19, enrolled during active disease. CDR3 sequence: CASSYTWDRGTQFF. The CDR3 nucleotides read TGTGCCAGCAGTTACACTTGGGACCGGGGGACGCAGTTCTTC.